Shown below are 25 T cell receptor beta chains from a single sample sequenced in a study of blood T cell repertoires in COVID-19 (TCRdb year 2020). The library was prepared using the immunoSEQ multiplex PCR assay. TCRdb retrieved this table from immuneACCESS and kept in-frame rearrangements only. Not all clones are present; in checked studies, unresolved V genes account for under half, and no reason is known for the remainder. Within this sample are 200,000 or so clones, with roughly 91% of them counted one time only. The ten largest clones add up to roughly 7.2% of the sample. Sequencing input: PBMCs or T cells enriched from blood (not recorded which). These receptors originate from a man between 25 and 39 years old in a cohort exposed to, infected with or recovered from COVID-19 (not recorded which).

The chain employs TRBV18 and TRBJ1-1, with TRBD1 identical over 9 bases. The CDR3 covers 16 residues. The germline gives CDR1 KGHSH, CDR2 LQKENI. The V gene end was trimmed by 5 bases and the J gene end by 5 bases; junction bases not matched to a gene: 12. Here the CDR3 DNA reads TGTGCCAGCTCAGACCCGGACAGGGGAGGTAGTACTGAAGCTTTCTTT. It codes for CASSDPDRGGSTEAFF.

This clone was seen once. This chain connects TRBV7-2 to TRBJ2-2; D not certain. The germline V and J ends were trimmed by 7 bases and 2 bases, with 20 bases remaining between them. The CDR3 loop spans 17 amino acids. Germline V gene sequence: CDR1 SGHTA, CDR2 FQGNSA. The CDR3 loop is CASTQPPVIQNTGELFF. CDR3 bases: TGTGCCAGCACCCAACCCCCCGTGATACAAAACACCGGGGAGCTGTTTTTT.

The chain has TRBV28 and TRBJ1-1, with unresolved D. The CDR3 has 13 residues. V was cut by 2 bases and J by 1 base, with 5 bases left in between. The germline V gene has CDR1 MDHEN and CDR2 SYDVKM. The CDR3 sequence is CASSLGRNTEAFF. The CDR3, as DNA: TGTGCCAGCAGTTTAGGGAGGAACACTGAAGCTTTCTTT. The full variable domain, with the rest looked up from reference TRBV28 and TRBJ1-1, is DVKVTQSSRYLVKRTGEKVFLECVQDMDHENMFWYRQDPGLGLRLIYFSYDVKMKEKGDIPEGYSVSREKKERFSLILESASTNQTSMYLCASSLGRNTEAFFGQGTRLTVV.

The chain uses TRBV27 and TRBJ1-5; 7 bases are shared with TRBD1. CDR1 MNHEY and CDR2 SMNVEV come from the germline V gene (reference sequence). This CDR3 contains 14 residues. Trimming at V came to 0 bases and at J to 7 bases, leaving 3 bases not matched to a gene. The CDR3 loop reads CASSLSGGGQPQHF. The CDR3 nucleotides read TGTGCCAGCAGTTTATCAGGGGGCGGCCAGCCCCAGCATTTT.

The CDR3 loop reads CASSYLQREDVNEQFF. CDR3 nucleotides: TGTGCCAGCAGTTACCTCCAGCGGGAGGATGTGAATGAGCAGTTCTTC. This rearrangement joins TRBV6-5 to TRBJ2-1; 9 nucleotides line up with TRBD2. This CDR3 is built from 16 residues. The V segment lost 2 bases and the J segment 7 bases; nucleotides outside the gene matches: 9. The germline V gene encodes CDR1 MNHEY and CDR2 SVGAGI.

The chain joins TRBV11-2 to TRBJ2-3, with 13 positions matching TRBD2. This CDR3 has 16 amino acids. Germline lookup yields CDR1 SGHAT and CDR2 FQNNGV. V dropped 5 bases and J dropped 6; count of bases not matched to a gene: 8. The CDR3 is CASSPTSGRAIDTQYF. The DNA of the CDR3 is TGTGCCAGCAGCCCTACTAGCGGGAGGGCCATCGATACGCAGTATTTT.

This clone has a handful of counts. The rearrangement uses TRBV21-1 and TRBJ1-3; the D call of TRBD1 is as the table states it, not checked on the DNA. TRBV21-1 is a recognized pseudogene. The CDR3 contains 17 residues. The CDR3 DNA reads as TGTGCCAGCAGCAAAGGAACAGGGGGTACGTCTGGAAACACCATATATTTT. It encodes CASSKGTGGTSGNTIYF.

The genes are TRBV28 and TRBJ2-6; TRBD1 aligns across 10 bases. With V trimmed by 7 bases and J by 1 base, 13 bases remained unmatched. This CDR3 comprises 19 residues. Germline V gene lookup returns CDR1 MDHEN and CDR2 SYDVKM. Written as DNA, the CDR3 is TGTGCCAGCACCCCATCCCAGGGGACAGGGGCGTCTGGGGCCAACGTCCTGACTTTC. This translates into CASTPSQGTGASGANVLTF.

The chain employs TRBV6-5 and TRBJ2-7; D gene unclear. In germline, CDR1 is MNHEY, CDR2 SVGAGI. V gave up 6 bases and J gave up 1 base, with 7 bases separating them. The CDR3 has 12 amino acids. The CDR3 nucleotides read TGTGCCAGCAGAAGCACTTCCTACGAGCAGTACTTC. Amino acid sequence: CASRSTSYEQYF.

The chain links TRBV28 to TRBJ1-4, with TRBD1 identical over 7 bases. The germline V gene has CDR1 MDHEN and CDR2 SYDVKM. V lost 9 bases, J lost 7 bases, and 14 bases stayed unmatched. CDR3 length equals 15 residues. The CDR3 loop reads CASYRGRPVGEKLFF. CDR3 bases: TGTGCCAGTTACAGGGGCCGCCCGGTGGGTGAAAAACTGTTTTTT. Combining the CDR3 with reference TRBV28 and TRBJ1-4 gives the whole variable domain DVKVTQSSRYLVKRTGEKVFLECVQDMDHENMFWYRQDPGLGLRLIYFSYDVKMKEKGDIPEGYSVSREKKERFSLILESASTNQTSMYLCASYRGRPVGEKLFFGSGTQLSVL.

The chain employs TRBV6-5 and TRBJ2-7, with 10 bases matching TRBD1. The CDR3 contains 14 residues. In germline, CDR1 is MNHEY, CDR2 SVGAGI. The junction had 4 bases not matched to a gene; V was cut back by 5 bases and J by 3 bases. CDR3 region: CASSTDRGFYEQYF. CDR3 DNA sequence: TGTGCCAGCAGTACGGACAGGGGGTTCTACGAGCAGTACTTC.

The V call is TRBV29-1, the J call TRBJ2-5; D is ambiguous. Germline CDR1 SQVTM, CDR2 ANQGSEA. This CDR3 is 12 amino acids long. The V and J ends lost 2 bases and 4 bases respectively, with 8 bases between them. CDR3 protein: CSVEPGGETQYF. In nucleotides, the CDR3 is TGCAGCGTTGAACCGGGTGGAGAGACCCAGTACTTC.

This chain joins TRBV2 and TRBJ2-7, with 8 bases that match TRBD1. V dropped 5 bases and J dropped 3; count of bases not matched to a gene: 3. The germline V gene encodes CDR1 SNHLY and CDR2 FYNNEI. CDR3 length equals 13 residues. CDR3 residues: CASSLTGGYEQYF. DNA of the CDR3: TGTGCCAGCAGTTTAACAGGGGGCTACGAGCAGTACTTC.

This rearrangement joins TRBV18 to TRBJ1-3; D ambiguous. The CDR3 runs to 11 residues. Germline assignment: CDR1 KGHSH and CDR2 LQKENI. Trimming removed 11 bases at V and 2 bases at J, with 7 bases between. CDR3 bases: TGTGCCTCGAGAACTGGAAACACCATATATTTT. Residues: CASRTGNTIYF.

The chain combines TRBV21-1 with TRBJ2-5; TRBD1, as called in the table, went unchecked against the DNA. TRBV21-1 is a documented pseudogene. This CDR3 region has 15 residues. CDR3 nucleotides: TGTGCCAGCAGCAAAGAGGGGACAGGAGAAGAGACCCAGTACTTC. Translated, it gives CASSKEGTGEETQYF.

The chain joins TRBV25-1 to TRBJ1-1, with 7 bases lining up with TRBD1. Germline V CDR1 and CDR2: MGHDK, SYGVNS. Trimming at V came to 7 bases and at J to 5 bases, leaving 10 bases not matched to a gene. There are 14 residues in the CDR3. This chain's CDR3 is CASTEGAPKTEAFF. CDR3 in DNA: TGTGCCAGCACCGAGGGGGCGCCGAAGACTGAAGCTTTCTTT.

The chain uses TRBV9 and TRBJ1-2; 7 bases match TRBD1. The CDR3 length is 14 residues. V shed 3 bases, J shed 4 bases, and the junction held 6 bases outside the gene matches. CDR1 is SGDLS and CDR2 is YYNGEE in the germline V gene. CDR3 amino acids: CASSARQGGYGYTF. The CDR3 DNA reads as TGTGCCAGCAGCGCCCGACAGGGCGGCTATGGCTACACCTTC. Full variable domain (outside the CDR3, taken from reference TRBV9 and TRBJ1-2): DSGVTQTPKHLITATGQRVTLRCSPRSGDLSVYWYQQSLDQGLQFLIQYYNGEERAKGNILERFSAQQFPDLHSELNLSSLELGDSALYFCASSARQGGYGYTFGSGTRLTVV.

The gene calls are TRBV6-5 and TRBJ2-2; D perhaps matches TRBD2 (5 bases). The CDR3 length is 13 residues. V gave up 6 bases and J gave up 7 bases, with 12 bases separating them. Per the germline V gene, CDR1 is MNHEY and CDR2 is SVGAGI. CDR3 in DNA: TGTGCCAGCAGGCAAGGAGGTAACGGGGAGCTGTTTTTT. It encodes CASRQGGNGELFF.

The chain uses TRBV28 and TRBJ2-1, with TRBD2 matching over 11 bases. V shed 8 bases and J 7 bases; nucleotides not matched to a gene: 7. Germline CDR1 MDHEN, CDR2 SYDVKM. The CDR3 covers 14 residues. Here the CDR3 DNA reads TGTGCCAGCCACACTAGCGGGAGAGGTAATGAGCAGTTCTTC. It translates to CASHTSGRGNEQFF.

This sequence joins TRBV7-3 and TRBJ2-1, with 11 bases that match TRBD2. V was clipped by 1 base and J by 4 bases; unmatched bases: 15. The CDR3 has 20 residues. Germline lookup yields CDR1 SGHTA and CDR2 FQGTGA. CDR3 residues: CASSLRGLAAPVVSYNEQFF. CDR3 DNA sequence: TGTGCCAGCAGCTTAAGGGGACTAGCGGCCCCCGTCGTCTCGTACAATGAGCAGTTCTTC.

The V call is TRBV10-3, the J call TRBJ2-5, with 8 positions matching TRBD1. The CDR3 has 13 amino acids. Trimming at V came to 8 bases and at J to 1 base, leaving 3 bases not matched to a gene. The V gene's germline CDR1 is ENHRY and CDR2 SYGVKD. CDR3 sequence (DNA): TGTGCCATCGGACAGGGTTTCCAAGAGACCCAGTACTTC. This encodes CAIGQGFQETQYF.

J is TRBJ2-5 and V is TRBV9; TRBD2 aligns across 7 bases. J lost 5 bases, V lost 3 bases, and 10 bases had no gene match. From germline, CDR1 is SGDLS and CDR2 YYNGEE. The CDR3 length is 15 residues. The CDR3, as DNA: TGTGCCAGCAGCGAGCGGGACTCCATCCAGGAGACCCAGTACTTC. Translating it yields CASSERDSIQETQYF.

The chain's CDR3 is CASSFSRTASYEQYF. The DNA of the CDR3 is TGTGCCAGCAGTTTCAGTAGGACAGCCTCCTACGAGCAGTACTTC. The chain recombines TRBV28 with TRBJ2-7; D perhaps matches TRBD1 (6 bases). The V end was cut by 3 bases, the J end by 0 bases, with 12 bases between. The CDR3 has 15 amino acids. CDR1 and CDR2 (germline): MDHEN, SYDVKM.

This clone was observed once. The chain combines TRBV29-1 with TRBJ2-7; TRBD2 is a possible D gene (7 bases). Trimming took 7 bases from V and 4 from J, leaving 17 bases between them. CDR1 SQVTM and CDR2 ANQGSEA come from the germline V gene. The CDR3 is 13 amino acids. The CDR3 DNA sequence: TGCAGCGGCTCCAGGGGAGGGGAATACGAGCAGTACTTC. It encodes CSGSRGGEYEQYF.

The chain recombines TRBV28 with TRBJ1-1, with D possibly being TRBD1 (5 bases). Deletions cut 6 bases from V and 2 bases from J, with 19 bases between. The CDR3 consists of 16 residues. From germline, CDR1 is MDHEN and CDR2 SYDVKM. CDR3 loop: CASRLWPGLLNTEAFF. CDR3 coding DNA: TGTGCCAGCAGGCTTTGGCCGGGACTGCTTAACACTGAAGCTTTCTTT.